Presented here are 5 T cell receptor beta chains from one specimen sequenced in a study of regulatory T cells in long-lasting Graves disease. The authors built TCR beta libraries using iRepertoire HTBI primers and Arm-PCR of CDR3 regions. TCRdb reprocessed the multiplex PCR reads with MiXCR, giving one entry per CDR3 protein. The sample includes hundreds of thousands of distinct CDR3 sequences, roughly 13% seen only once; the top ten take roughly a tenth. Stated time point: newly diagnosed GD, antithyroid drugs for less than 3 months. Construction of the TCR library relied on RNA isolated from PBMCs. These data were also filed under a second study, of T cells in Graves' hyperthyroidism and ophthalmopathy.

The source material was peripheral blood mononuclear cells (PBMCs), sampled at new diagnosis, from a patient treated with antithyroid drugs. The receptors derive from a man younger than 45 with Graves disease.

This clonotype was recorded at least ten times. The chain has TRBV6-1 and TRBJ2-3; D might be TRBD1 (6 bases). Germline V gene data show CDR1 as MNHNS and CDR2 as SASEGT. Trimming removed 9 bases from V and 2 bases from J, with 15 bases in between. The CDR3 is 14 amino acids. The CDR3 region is CASAGTTHTDTQYF. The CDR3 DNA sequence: TGTGCCAGTGCCGGGACAACCCACACAGATACGCAGTATTTT.

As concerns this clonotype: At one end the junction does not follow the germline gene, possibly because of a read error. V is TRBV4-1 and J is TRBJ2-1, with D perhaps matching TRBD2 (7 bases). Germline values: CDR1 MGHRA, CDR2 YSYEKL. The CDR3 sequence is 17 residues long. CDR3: CASSQVRGGGSYNEQFF. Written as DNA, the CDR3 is TGTGCCAGCAGCCAAGTTCGAGGGGGGGGCTCCTACAATGAGCAGTTCTTC.

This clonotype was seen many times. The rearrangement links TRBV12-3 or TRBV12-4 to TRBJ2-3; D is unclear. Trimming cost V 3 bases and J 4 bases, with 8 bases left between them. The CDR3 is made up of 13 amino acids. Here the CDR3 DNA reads TGTGCCAGCAGTTTCTTGCTTGCAGATACGCAGTATTTT. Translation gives CASSFLLADTQYF.

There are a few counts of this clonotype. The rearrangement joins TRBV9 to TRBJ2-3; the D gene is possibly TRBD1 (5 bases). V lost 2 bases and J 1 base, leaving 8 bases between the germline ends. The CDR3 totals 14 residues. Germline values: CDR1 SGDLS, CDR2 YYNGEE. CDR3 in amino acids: CASSVDTGTDTQYF. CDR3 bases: TGTGCCAGCAGCGTGGACACAGGCACAGATACGCAGTATTTT.

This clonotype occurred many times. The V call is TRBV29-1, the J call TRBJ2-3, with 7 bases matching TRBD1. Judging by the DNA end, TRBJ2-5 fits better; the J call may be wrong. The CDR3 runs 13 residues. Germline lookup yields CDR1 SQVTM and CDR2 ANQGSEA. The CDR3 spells CSVGRDPTGAQYF. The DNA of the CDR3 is TGCAGCGTTGGTCGGGACCCCACAGGGGCCCAGTACTTC.